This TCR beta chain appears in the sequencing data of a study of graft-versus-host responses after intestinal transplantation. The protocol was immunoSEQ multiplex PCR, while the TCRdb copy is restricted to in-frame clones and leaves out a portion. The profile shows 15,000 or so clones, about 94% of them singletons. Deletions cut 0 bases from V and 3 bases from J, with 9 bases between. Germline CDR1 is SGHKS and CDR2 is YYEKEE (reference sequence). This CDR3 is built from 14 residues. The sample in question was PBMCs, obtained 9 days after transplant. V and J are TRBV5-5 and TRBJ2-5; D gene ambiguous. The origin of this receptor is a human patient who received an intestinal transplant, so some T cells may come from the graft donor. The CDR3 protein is CASSLGDTEETQYF. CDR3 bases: TGTGCCAGCAGCTTGGGGGATACCGAAGAGACCCAGTACTTC.